Below, 6 T cell receptor beta chains from the same sample are listed, as sequenced in a study of beta chain features in type 1 diabetes. TCRB transcripts that were expressed got sequenced, as all of the isolated RNA had been reverse transcribed. TCRdb's copy holds only in-frame clones and misses some; the assay was immunoSEQ multiplex PCR. The sample holds approximately 330,000 clones, 11% seen once. The specimen sequenced was naive CD4+ T cells from blood. The source is a woman in her 30s in good health.

This clone occurred a few times. This chain links TRBV30 with TRBJ1-1; TRBD1 matches 7 bases. Germline V gives CDR1 GTSNPN, CDR2 SVGIG (reference sequence). Trimming took 3 bases from V and 0 from J; bases not matched to a gene: 4. The CDR3 is made up of 14 amino acids. CDR3 loop: CAWRKDRVNTEAFF. For the CDR3, the DNA is TGTGCCTGGAGAAAAGACAGGGTGAACACTGAAGCTTTCTTT.

This clone has a handful of counts. The rearrangement links TRBV28 to TRBJ2-7; TRBD2 might be the D (5 bases). Germline V gene sequence: CDR1 MDHEN, CDR2 SYDVKM. Trimming stripped 8 bases from V and 0 bases from J, with 11 bases between. There are 13 residues in the CDR3. The CDR3 DNA sequence: TGTGCCAGCGAACCGGGGAGCTCCTACGAGCAGTACTTC. Protein product: CASEPGSSYEQYF. Full variable domain (outside the CDR3, taken from reference TRBV28 and TRBJ2-7): DVKVTQSSRYLVKRTGEKVFLECVQDMDHENMFWYRQDPGLGLRLIYFSYDVKMKEKGDIPEGYSVSREKKERFSLILESASTNQTSMYLCASEPGSSYEQYFGPGTRLTVT.

The V and J genes are TRBV6-6 and TRBJ2-5; tentatively, D is TRBD2 (6 bases). The length of the CDR3 is 14 residues. Trimming cost V 0 bases and J 6 bases, with 11 bases left between them. In germline, CDR1 is MNHNY, CDR2 SVGAGI (reference sequence). CDR3 in DNA: TGTGCCAGCAGTTACTCGGAGGGTATCCAGACCCAGTACTTC. Amino acid sequence: CASSYSEGIQTQYF.

This clone has more than one count but fewer than ten. The chain combines TRBV5-1 with TRBJ2-5, with 13 bases matching TRBD2. The CDR3 covers 15 residues. CDR1 SGHRS and CDR2 YFSETQ come from the germline V gene. The V segment lost 4 bases and the J segment 3 bases; nucleotides outside the gene matches: 3. The chain's CDR3 is CASSTGLAGEETQYF. The CDR3 DNA is TGCGCCAGCAGCACCGGACTAGCGGGAGAAGAGACCCAGTACTTC.

This clone was seen a handful of times. The chain carries TRBV28 and TRBJ2-7, with TRBD2 matching over 14 bases. In germline, CDR1 is MDHEN, CDR2 SYDVKM. The J segment lost 2 bases and the V segment lost 4 bases, leaving 13 bases of the junction unmatched. The CDR3 spans 19 residues. The CDR3: CASSSTGGTSGSVAYEQYF. CDR3 sequence (DNA): TGTGCCAGCAGTTCGACTGGCGGGACTAGCGGGAGCGTTGCCTACGAGCAGTACTTC.

The chain joins TRBV7-2 to TRBJ2-7, with 8 bases identical to TRBD1. V shed 6 bases, J shed 2 bases, and the junction held 9 bases outside the gene matches. The CDR3 has 15 residues. CDR1 and CDR2 (germline): SGHTA, FQGNSA. CDR3 in amino acids: CASRPGQGLTYEQYF. Written as DNA, the CDR3 is TGTGCCAGCAGGCCCGGACAGGGTTTAACCTACGAGCAGTACTTC.